A single sample gave rise to the 28 T cell receptor beta chains below, sequenced in a study of spatial heterogeneity in lung cancer. General observations from the study: Mutation tallies in tumors tracked expanded intratumoral alpha and beta TCR counts.

These receptors' antigens are unknown. TCRdb used MiXCR to reprocess the 5' RACE reads, holding one entry per CDR3 protein. Of some 14,000 distinct CDR3 sequences listed, 3% to 4% are singletons. The time point was: sample taken at primary tumor resection. The material was lung tumor tissue, obtained at surgery. All receptors derive from a male donor with early-stage non-small cell lung cancer.

This clonotype was recorded at least ten times. This chain links TRBV6-2 or TRBV6-3 with TRBJ1-5; D is possibly TRBD1 (6 bases). CDR1 is MNHEY, CDR2 SVGEGT, per germline. V lost 1 base and J 2 bases, leaving 12 bases between the germline ends. This CDR3 is 16 amino acids long. This CDR3 is CASSYFAGEGNQPQHF. Written as DNA, the CDR3 is TGTGCCAGCAGTTACTTCGCAGGGGAGGGCAATCAGCCCCAGCATTTT.

This clonotype has a handful of counts. The chain links TRBV10-2 to TRBJ2-7; D remains unclear. Trimming removed 4 bases at V and 1 base at J, with 5 bases between. The length of the CDR3 is 12 residues. CDR1 WSHSY and CDR2 SAAADI come from the germline V gene. As DNA, the CDR3 is TGCGCCAGCAGTGCCTTATCCTACGAGCAGTACTTC. Residues: CASSALSYEQYF.

This clonotype showed up just a few times. In DNA form, the CDR3 reads TGTGCCAGCACCGGCGGAGATACGCAGTATTTT. This codes for CASTGGDTQYF. The chain recombines TRBV12-3 or TRBV12-4 with TRBJ2-3; D gene uncertain. The CDR3 runs 11 residues. V was trimmed by 7 bases and J by 5 bases, leaving 7 bases between them.

In this sample, this clonotype turned up once. The conserved phenylalanine or tryptophan is not found at the CDR3 terminus, so this likely reflects a read error. The gene calls are TRBV11-2 and TRBJ1-4, with D possibly TRBD1 on 5 matching bases. Germline CDR1 SGHAT, CDR2 FQNNGV. V was shortened by 5 bases and J by 0 bases, with 10 bases between the two germline ends. The length of the CDR3 is 15 residues. This chain's CDR3 is CASSLGGATNEKLFY. The CDR3 nucleotides are TGTGCCAGCAGCCTGGGGGGGGCAACTAATGAAAAACTGTTTTAT.

At least ten counts were recorded for this clonotype. The rearrangement joins TRBV11-2 to TRBJ2-2; TRBD1 matches 9 bases. Trimming at V came to 3 bases and at J to 2 bases, leaving 7 bases not matched to a gene. This CDR3 region has 17 residues. CDR1 and CDR2 (germline): SGHAT, FQNNGV. CDR3 region: CASSFPRTGVNTGELFF. DNA for the CDR3: TGTGCCAGCAGCTTCCCAAGGACAGGGGTCAACACCGGGGAGCTGTTTTTT.

This clonotype was seen many times. The chain recombines TRBV9 with TRBJ2-1, with D possibly being TRBD2 (5 bases). Looked up from germline, CDR1 is SGDLS and CDR2 is YYNGEE. V lost 0 bases and J lost 7, with 8 bases in between. This CDR3 contains 13 residues. DNA for the CDR3: TGTGCCAGCAGCGTAGAATCGGGGAATGAGCAGTTCTTC. Translating gives CASSVESGNEQFF.

The V gene is TRBV30, the J gene TRBJ1-2, with 10 bases fitting TRBD1. The CDR3 runs 13 residues. Germline CDR1 is GTSNPN and CDR2 is SVGIG (reference sequence). Trimming took 5 bases from V and 5 from J; bases not matched to a gene: 5. CDR3 in amino acids: CAWATGQGYGYTF. CDR3 in DNA: TGTGCCTGGGCAACGGGACAGGGGTATGGCTACACCTTC.

This clonotype was recorded at least ten times. V gene TRBV6-2 or TRBV6-3 combines with J gene TRBJ1-4, with D hard to call. CDR3 length equals 14 residues. Per the germline V gene, CDR1 is MNHEY and CDR2 is SVGEGT. The V and J ends lost 5 bases and 0 bases respectively, with 7 bases between them. The CDR3 reads CASSDWATNEKLFF. The CDR3 nucleotides are TGTGCCAGCAGTGATTGGGCAACTAATGAAAAACTGTTTTTT.

Many counts were recorded for this clonotype. This chain joins TRBV11-2 and TRBJ2-7; TRBD1 matches at 7 bases. V gave up 4 bases and J gave up 0 bases; unmatched junction bases: 6. This CDR3 is 15 amino acids long. Per the germline V gene, CDR1 is SGHAT and CDR2 is FQNNGV. This CDR3 reads CASSWGTAFSYEQYF. The CDR3 DNA follows: TGTGCCAGCAGCTGGGGGACAGCTTTCTCCTACGAGCAGTACTTC.

This clonotype was seen repeatedly, ten times or more. The rearrangement uses TRBV6-6 and TRBJ2-7; TRBD1 aligns across 7 bases. Germline trimming cut 5 bases from V and 2 bases from J; bases unmatched to any gene: 0. Germline V gives CDR1 MNHNY, CDR2 SVGAGI (reference sequence). CDR3 length: 12 amino acids. This chain's CDR3 is CASSGTAYEQYF. In nucleotides, the CDR3 is TGTGCCAGCAGTGGGACAGCCTACGAGCAGTACTTC.

This clonotype was recorded many times. The rearrangement uses TRBV7-2 and TRBJ1-6; D is undetermined. The germline V gene has CDR1 SGHTA and CDR2 FQGNSA. Trimming took off 1 base at V and 8 bases at J, with 12 bases between the two ends. CDR3 length: 15 amino acids. This chain's CDR3 is CASSLVVDKYSPLHF. The CDR3 bases are TGTGCCAGCAGCTTAGTCGTAGACAAGTATTCACCCCTCCACTTT.

This clonotype came up many times. The genes are TRBV3-1 and TRBJ2-6; the D gene is possibly TRBD1 (5 bases). CDR1 is LGHDT and CDR2 is YNNKEL in the germline V gene (reference sequence). This CDR3 comprises 14 residues. Deletions cut 6 bases from V and 2 bases from J, with 8 bases between. The CDR3 coding sequence is TGTGCCAGCAGGCTGGGGCCTGGGGCCAACGTCCTGACTTTC. Protein: CASRLGPGANVLTF. The whole variable domain, filled in from reference TRBV3-1 and TRBJ2-6, reads DTAVSQTPKYLVTQMGNDKSIKCEQNLGHDTMYWYKQDSKKFLKIMFSYNNKELIINETVPNRFSPKSPDKAHLNLHINSLELGDSAVYFCASRLGPGANVLTFGAGSRLTVL.

This clonotype was observed at least ten times. The chain couples TRBV6-5 to TRBJ2-3; 12 positions agree with TRBD2. The J segment lost 7 bases and the V segment lost 2 bases, leaving 7 bases of the junction unmatched. Looked up from germline, CDR1 is MNHEY and CDR2 is SVGAGI. This CDR3 is 16 amino acids long. CDR3 in amino acids: CASSYLAGGVQHTQYF. Written as DNA, the CDR3 is TGTGCCAGCAGTTACCTAGCGGGGGGGGTCCAGCATACGCAGTATTTT.

There are many counts of this clonotype. The chain links TRBV2 to TRBJ2-3; 7 nucleotides align to TRBD1. The CDR3 is made up of 15 amino acids. The V and J ends lost 2 bases and 2 bases, in that order; junction bases with no gene match: 4. Per the germline V gene, CDR1 is SNHLY and CDR2 is FYNNEI. The CDR3 nucleotides are TGTGCCAGCAGTGAAAGGGGGCGAGACACAGATACGCAGTATTTT. Its translation is CASSERGRDTDTQYF.

By sample fraction, this clonotype is medium-sized. V and J are TRBV2 and TRBJ1-3; TRBD1 agrees at 10 bases. V was clipped by 8 bases and J by 4 bases; unmatched bases: 17. CDR1 SNHLY and CDR2 FYNNEI come from the germline V gene. The CDR3 consists of 18 residues. Written as DNA, the CDR3 is TGTGCCAGCGGAAAAGGGACAGGGGATCCCGTCGTGGGAAACACCATATATTTT. It yields the protein CASGKGTGDPVVGNTIYF. Full variable domain (rest looked up from reference TRBV2 and TRBJ1-3): EPEVTQTPSHQVTQMGQEVILRCVPISNHLYFYWYRQILGQKVEFLVSFYNNEISEKSEIFDDQFSVERPDGSNFTLKIRSTKLEDSAMYFCASGKGTGDPVVGNTIYFGEGSWLTVV.

This clonotype has at least ten counts. The rearrangement links TRBV7-3 to TRBJ1-1; no firm D call. The germline CDR1 and CDR2 sequences are SGHTA and FQGTGA. The length of the CDR3 is 14 residues. With 6 bases removed from V and 3 bases from J, the gap between germline ends came to 14 bases. CDR3: CASRPGPSDTEAFF. The CDR3 DNA is TGTGCCAGCAGACCCGGACCCTCCGACACTGAAGCTTTCTTT.

This clonotype was seen ten or more times. The chain recombines TRBV6-5 with TRBJ1-4; 12 nucleotides line up with TRBD1. The trim removed 2 bases at V and 1 base at J, leaving 5 bases unmatched. The CDR3 has 18 amino acids. CDR1 and CDR2 from the germline V gene are MNHEY and SVGAGI. The CDR3 region is CASSYEGTGGGTNEKLFF. In DNA, the CDR3 is TGTGCCAGCAGTTACGAAGGGACAGGGGGCGGAACTAATGAAAAACTGTTTTTT.

This clonotype was observed many times. V is TRBV5-1 and J is TRBJ2-1, with D perhaps given as TRBD1 or TRBD2 (5 bases each). Germline lookup yields CDR1 SGHRS and CDR2 YFSETQ. Trimming cost V 0 bases and J 5 bases, with 12 bases left between them. This CDR3 region has 15 residues. The CDR3 here is CASSLAVGTDNEQFF. CDR3 DNA: TGCGCCAGCAGCTTGGCCGTGGGGACCGACAATGAGCAGTTCTTC.

This clonotype was picked up many times. The chain is built from TRBV28 and TRBJ1-1, with no clear D. Trimming removed 5 bases at V and 7 bases at J, with 20 bases between. This CDR3 region has 15 residues. In germline, CDR1 is MDHEN, CDR2 SYDVKM. The CDR3 DNA reads as TGTGCCAGCAGTGATAGTACAATCGCCGGCCGTGAAGCTTTCTTT. Its translation: CASSDSTIAGREAFF.

Only a few counts were recorded for this clonotype. The CDR3 loop reads CSARAGVVTEAFF. For the CDR3, the DNA is TGCAGTGCTAGGGCGGGGGTTGTCACTGAAGCTTTCTTT. The chain recombines TRBV20-1 with TRBJ1-1; D is possibly TRBD1 (5 bases). The length of the CDR3 is 13 residues. Germline V gene data show CDR1 as DFQATT and CDR2 as SNEGSKA (reference sequence). V was trimmed by 3 bases and J by 4 bases, leaving 12 bases between them.

Ten or more counts support this clonotype. The chain employs TRBV28 and TRBJ2-5, with D unclear. CDR1 and CDR2 from the germline V gene are MDHEN and SYDVKM. The CDR3 runs to 15 residues. The V and J ends lost 4 bases and 2 bases respectively, with 14 bases between them. CDR3 DNA sequence: TGTGCCAGCAGTTCCCCAGCCATCGTACAAGAGACCCAGTACTTC. This gives the protein CASSSPAIVQETQYF.

In this sample, this clonotype turned up many times. A much larger clone lies a single base off, so this may be a read error. The chain joins TRBV5-5 to TRBJ1-2, with 8 nucleotides matching TRBD1. Germline assignment: CDR1 SGHKS and CDR2 YYEKEE (reference sequence). This CDR3 is built from 17 residues. CDR3 loop: CASSLVAGGLSNYGDTF. CDR3 DNA sequence: TGTGCCAGCAGCTTGGTGGCAGGGGGCCTATCTAACTATGGCGACACCTTC.

This clonotype was recorded at least ten times. The chain uses TRBV27 and TRBJ1-3; a weak D match, TRBD1 (6 bases). The germline gives CDR1 MNHEY, CDR2 SMNVEV (reference sequence). The CDR3 covers 15 residues. Deletions cut 5 bases from V and 4 bases from J, with 15 bases between. The CDR3 DNA is TGTGCCAGCAGTCAAAGAGGACAGTTAGGAAACACCATATATTTT. Protein: CASSQRGQLGNTIYF.

This clonotype was detected ten times or more. V usage is TRBV20-1 and J usage is TRBJ2-7; 7 bases match TRBD1. V dropped 5 bases and J dropped 2; count of bases not matched to a gene: 6. Germline V gives CDR1 DFQATT, CDR2 SNEGSKA (reference sequence). The CDR3 is 13 residues long. This CDR3 is CSALRGTAYEQYF. CDR3 in DNA: TGCAGTGCTTTACGAGGGACAGCCTACGAGCAGTACTTC.

This clonotype was counted at least ten times. The rearrangement links TRBV29-1 to TRBJ2-3; D could derive from TRBD1 or TRBD2 (5 bases each). The germline V and J ends were trimmed by 8 bases and 2 bases, with 17 bases remaining between them. Germline CDR1 reads SQVTM; CDR2 reads ANQGSEA. The CDR3 runs 14 residues. The CDR3 loop reads CSFRGAGLTDTQYF. In nucleotides, the CDR3 is TGCAGCTTCCGAGGGGCGGGCCTCACAGATACGCAGTATTTT.

This clonotype was seen at least ten times. This rearrangement joins TRBV20-1 to TRBJ1-1; D gene unclear. Germline CDR1 reads DFQATT; CDR2 reads SNEGSKA (reference sequence). Deletions cut 1 base from V and 1 base from J, with 1 base between. CDR3 length: 11 amino acids. CDR3 residues: CSARGNTEAFF. CDR3 nucleotide sequence: TGCAGTGCTAGAGGGAACACTGAAGCTTTCTTT.

This clonotype was observed at least ten times. This chain uses TRBV3-1 with TRBJ2-3; TRBD2 is a possible D gene (5 bases). This CDR3 region has 15 residues. Trimming stripped 0 bases from V and 6 bases from J, with 13 bases between. Germline CDR1 and CDR2: LGHDT and YNNKEL (reference sequence). In DNA, the CDR3 is TGTGCCAGCAGCCAAGATAGCGTCAGTGGGGATACGCAGTATTTT. Amino acids: CASSQDSVSGDTQYF.

This clonotype was found a few times. This chain joins TRBV20-1 and TRBJ2-5; tentative D call: TRBD2 (5 bases). Germline V gene sequence: CDR1 DFQATT, CDR2 SNEGSKA (reference sequence). Trimming cost V 1 base and J 4 bases, with 13 bases left between them. The length of the CDR3 is 14 residues. The CDR3 protein is CSARADLARETQYF. The CDR3 coding sequence is TGCAGTGCTAGAGCGGACTTAGCACGAGAGACCCAGTACTTC.